This entry describes one TCR beta chain. The target antigen is unknown. V was pared by 5 bases and J by 0 bases, with 14 bases between. The CDR3 is 17 residues long. Per germline, CDR1 SGHVS and CDR2 FQNEAQ. This record comes from a study of cytomegalovirus exposure and HLA in healthy donors. Across the study: Across a few hundred genotyped donors, 81% landed in the Caucasian-associated ancestry cluster. Study-wide results and limits: According to an earlier analysis, most TCR beta V segments yielded productive rearrangements about 87% or about 30% of the time.

PCR employed 60 Vbeta and 13 Jbeta primers. The data were produced by immunoSEQ multiplex PCR, yet TCRdb's version contains in-frame clones alone and is incomplete. The table has roughly 180,000 clones, around 79% seen once. This clonotype was sampled from a girl under 18 in good health and CMV-seropositive. This chain connects TRBV7-8 to TRBJ2-6; possible D gene TRBD2, 5 bases. The sequencing sample was made of PBMCs. In DNA, the CDR3 is TGTGCCAGCAGCAAGAGGGCCCAACCCTCTGGGGCCAACGTCCTGACTTTC. Translating it yields CASSKRAQPSGANVLTF. The entire variable domain, with the rest obtained from reference TRBV7-8 and TRBJ2-6, is as follows: GAGVSQSPRYKVAKRGQDVALRCDPISGHVSLFWYQQALGQGPEFLTYFQNEAQLDKSGLPSDRFFAERPEGSVSTLKIQRTQQEDSAVYLCASSKRAQPSGANVLTFGAGSRLTVL.